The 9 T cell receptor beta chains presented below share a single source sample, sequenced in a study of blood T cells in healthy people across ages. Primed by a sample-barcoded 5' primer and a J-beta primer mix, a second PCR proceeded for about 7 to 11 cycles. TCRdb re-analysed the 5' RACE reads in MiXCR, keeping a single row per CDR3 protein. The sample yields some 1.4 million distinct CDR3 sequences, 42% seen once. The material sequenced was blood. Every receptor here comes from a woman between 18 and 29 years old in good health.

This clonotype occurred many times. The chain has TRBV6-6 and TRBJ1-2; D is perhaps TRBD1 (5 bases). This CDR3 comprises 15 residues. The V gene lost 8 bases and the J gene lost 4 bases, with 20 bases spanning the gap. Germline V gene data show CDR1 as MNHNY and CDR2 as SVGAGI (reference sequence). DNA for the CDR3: TGTGCCAGCCTTGACGGGGCAAACCCCCTCTATGGCTACACCTTC. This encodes CASLDGANPLYGYTF.

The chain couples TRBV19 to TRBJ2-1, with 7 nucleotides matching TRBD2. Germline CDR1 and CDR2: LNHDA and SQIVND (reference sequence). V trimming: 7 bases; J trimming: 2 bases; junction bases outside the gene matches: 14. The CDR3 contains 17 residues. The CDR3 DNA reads TGTGCCAGTACCTTTCGGCTGGCTAGCGGAGCCTACAATGAGCAGTTCTTC. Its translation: CASTFRLASGAYNEQFF.

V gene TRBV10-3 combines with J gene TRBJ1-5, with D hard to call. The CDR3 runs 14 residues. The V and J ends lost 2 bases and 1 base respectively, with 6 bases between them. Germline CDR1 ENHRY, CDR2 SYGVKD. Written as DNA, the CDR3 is TGTGCCATCAGTGAGGACGGAAGCAATCAGCCCCAGCATTTT. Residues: CAISEDGSNQPQHF.

The CDR3 nucleotides read TGTGCCAGCACCGACAGGGCGACCTTCTATGGCTACACCTTC. Amino acids: CASTDRATFYGYTF. The genes are TRBV12-3 or TRBV12-4 and TRBJ1-2, with 7 bases matching TRBD1. The CDR3 has 14 residues. The V segment lost 7 bases and the J segment 4 bases; nucleotides outside the gene matches: 9.

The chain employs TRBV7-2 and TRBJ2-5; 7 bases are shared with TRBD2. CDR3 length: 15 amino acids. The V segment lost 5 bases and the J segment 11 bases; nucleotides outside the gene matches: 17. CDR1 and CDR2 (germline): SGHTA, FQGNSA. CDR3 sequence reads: CASSHIIAGNYGQYF. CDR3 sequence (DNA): TGTGCCAGCAGCCATATTATAGCGGGCAACTACGGGCAGTACTTC.

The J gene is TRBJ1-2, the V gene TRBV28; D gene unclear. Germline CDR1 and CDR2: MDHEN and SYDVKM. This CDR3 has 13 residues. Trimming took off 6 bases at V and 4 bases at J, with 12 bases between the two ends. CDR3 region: CASSPDTAYGYTF. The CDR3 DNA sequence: TGTGCCAGCAGCCCCGACACGGCCTATGGCTACACCTTC.

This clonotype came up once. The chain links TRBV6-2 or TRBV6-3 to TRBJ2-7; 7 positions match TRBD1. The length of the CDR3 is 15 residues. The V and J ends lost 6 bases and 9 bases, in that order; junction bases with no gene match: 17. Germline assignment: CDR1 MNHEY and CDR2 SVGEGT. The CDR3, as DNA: TGTGCCAGCAGAGCGCGGTACAGGGGCACGACGGGGCAGTACTTC. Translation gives CASRARYRGTTGQYF.

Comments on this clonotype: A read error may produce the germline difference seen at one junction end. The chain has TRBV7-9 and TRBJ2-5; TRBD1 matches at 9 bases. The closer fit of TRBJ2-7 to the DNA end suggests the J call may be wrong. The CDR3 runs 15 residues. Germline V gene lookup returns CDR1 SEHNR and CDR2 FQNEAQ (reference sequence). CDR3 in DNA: TGTCCCAGCAGCGTAGGATCCGGGACAGGGTACGAGCAGTACTTC. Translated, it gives CPSSVGSGTGYEQYF.

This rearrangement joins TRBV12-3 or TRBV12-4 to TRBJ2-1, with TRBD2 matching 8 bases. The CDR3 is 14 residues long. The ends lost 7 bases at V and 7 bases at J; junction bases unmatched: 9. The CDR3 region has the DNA TGTGCCAGCATCGGGGGGGCCGGGTCAAATGAGCAGTTCTTC. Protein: CASIGGAGSNEQFF.